This record concerns one T cell receptor (beta chain) sequence. This entry belongs to a study of T cells in Graves' hyperthyroidism and ophthalmopathy. Regions amplified from RNA transcripts were the TCR beta CDR3 regions. Primed by the HTBI set, a first-round RT-PCR was run on the TCR CDR3. From the multiplex PCR reads, TCRdb called clonotypes with MiXCR, one entry per CDR3 protein. The sample yields roughly 500,000 distinct CDR3 sequences, about 46% seen once. Sequencing was performed on peripheral blood or thyroid tissue (not recorded which). This clonotype was sampled from an adult woman with Graves' disease, either hyperthyroidism or ophthalmopathy (not recorded which).

In DNA form, the CDR3 reads TGTGCCAGCAGTCCCACTAAAAGGCGGTTCTTT. This sequence encodes CASSPTKRRFF. This chain joins TRBV12-3 or TRBV12-4 and TRBJ1-1; unclear D gene. V lost 5 bases, J lost 14 bases, and 15 bases lay in between. The CDR3 runs 11 residues.